The rows below give T cell receptor beta chains drawn from one sample of a study of identifying expanded T cells in peripheral blood. The protocol was immunoSEQ multiplex PCR, while the TCRdb copy is restricted to in-frame clones and leaves out a portion. The data hold 90,000 to 100,000 clones, with roughly 88% observed a single time. Source material: blood. These receptors were taken from a person aged 18 to 70 in good health. Both conserved end residues are part of each CDR3. The D gene is left open where the match is weak. Clone size, where shown, is once, few, many, or a class for clones that have expanded.

size	J	D	V	DNA	CDR3
NA	TRBJ2-3	NA	TRBV2	TGTGCCAGCAGTGTAGAGGCAGGGCGGTTAGATACGCAGTATTTT	CASSVEAGRLDTQYF
NA	TRBJ1-5	NA	TRBV10-2	TGCGCCAGCAGTGAGTCGACAAGGGGCTCAGGGCCCCAGCATTTT	CASSESTRGSGPQHF
NA	TRBJ1-1	TRBD1	TRBV4-3	TGCGCCAGCAGCCGGCAGGGGGGCACTGAAGCTTTCTTT	CASSRQGGTEAFF
NA	TRBJ2-3	NA	TRBV30	TGTGCCTGGACCAGGACCTCGGGCACAGATACGCAGTATTTT	CAWTRTSGTDTQYF
NA	TRBJ2-2	NA	TRBV19	TGTGCCAGTAGTTCCGGTAGCGGCACCGGGGAGCTGTTTTTT	CASSSGSGTGELFF
NA	TRBJ2-6	NA	TRBV10-3	TGTGCCATCCGCTCTGGGGCCAACGTCCTGACTTTC	CAIRSGANVLTF
NA	TRBJ1-2	NA	TRBV7-8	TGTGCCAGCAGCTTAGCTAGCGCAGCCCTTTCCTATGGCTACACCTTC	CASSLASAALSYGYTF
NA	TRBJ1-2	NA	TRBV7-9	TGTGCCAGCAGCCCGTCAGCACTTAACTATGGCTACACCTTC	CASSPSALNYGYTF
NA	TRBJ2-1	NA	TRBV7-6	TGTGCCAGCAGCCAGGAGGGCTCAGAGCAGTTCTTC	CASSQEGSEQFF
NA	TRBJ2-1	TRBD2	TRBV6-1	TGTGCCAGCAGCCGGGACTATACAACGGGTGAGCAGTTCTTC	CASSRDYTTGEQFF
NA	TRBJ2-3	TRBD2	TRBV5-4	TGTGCCAGCAGCCCGGGACTAGCGGGGGGAGGGGATACGCAGTATTTT	CASSPGLAGGGDTQYF
NA	TRBJ1-5	NA	TRBV7-2	TGTGCCAGCAGCCTCACGGACAGTTATAGCAATCAGCCCCAGCATTTT	CASSLTDSYSNQPQHF
NA	TRBJ2-3	TRBD1	TRBV2	TGTGCCAGCAGTGAACGGGAGACAGGGGCAAGCACAGATACGCAGTATTTT	CASSERETGASTDTQYF
NA	TRBJ2-6	NA	TRBV19	TGTGCCAGTAGTAGAACCTCTGGGGCCAACGTCCTGACTTTC	CASSRTSGANVLTF
NA	TRBJ1-1	NA	TRBV30	TGTGCCTCGGCACCTTCTGAAGCTTTCTTT	CASAPSEAFF
NA	TRBJ2-2	NA	TRBV5-1	TGCGCCAGCAGCTGGACCCTGGACACCGGGGAGCTGTTTTTT	CASSWTLDTGELFF
NA	TRBJ2-2	NA	TRBV11-1	TGTGCCAGCAGCCGCGCGAACACCGGGGAGCTGTTTTTT	CASSRANTGELFF
NA	TRBJ1-1	NA	TRBV30	TGTGCCTGGAACGCGGCACCGGGGAGCACTGAAGCTTTCTTT	CAWNAAPGSTEAFF
NA	TRBJ1-2	NA	TRBV2	TGTGCCAGCAGTGAAGCCCCCTCATACACACGGAACTACACCTTC	CASSEAPSYTRNYTF
NA	TRBJ2-3	NA	TRBV12-5	TGTGCTAGTGGTCCCCGTCTAGACGCAGATACGCAGTATTTT	CASGPRLDADTQYF
few	TRBJ1-1	NA	TRBV12-2	TGTGCAAGTCGGAACGAAGCTTTCTTT	CASRNEAFF
NA	TRBJ2-2	NA	TRBV20-1	TGCAGTGCTTCAGACCTGGGGGAGCTGTTTTTT	CSASDLGELFF
NA	TRBJ2-5	NA	TRBV30	TGTGCCTGGAATCGTCAGGGCGGGCAAGAGACCCAGTACTTC	CAWNRQGGQETQYF
once	TRBJ2-1	NA	TRBV12-1	TGTGCCAGCAGATCTACCGACAGGGGGAATCCCTATGAGCAGTTCTTC	CASRSTDRGNPYEQFF
NA	TRBJ1-6	TRBD1	TRBV5-1	TGCGCCAGCAGCTTGGGACAGGGGCGTAGTGGGATGAATTCACCCCTCCACTTT	CASSLGQGRSGMNSPLHF
NA	TRBJ1-2	NA	TRBV9	TGTGCCAGCAGGGGCCTATCTGGGATTAACTATGGCTACACCTTC	CASRGLSGINYGYTF
NA	TRBJ2-1	TRBD2	TRBV6-1	TGTGCCAGCGCCGGGACTAGCGACAATGAGCAGTTCTTC	CASAGTSDNEQFF
NA	TRBJ1-2	TRBD1	TRBV6-5	TGTGCCAGCAGTTCCGCCGACAGGGAGAGGCGCTACACCTTC	CASSSADRERRYTF
NA	TRBJ1-4	NA	TRBV4-1	TGCGCCAGCAGCCAGGACGGTCGGGTCCGAAAACTGTTTTTT	CASSQDGRVRKLFF
NA	TRBJ1-3	NA	TRBV6-5	TGTGCCACCTCCAGGGTACTTGGAAACACCATATATTTT	CATSRVLGNTIYF
NA	TRBJ1-1	NA	TRBV7-2	TGTGCCAGCAGCTTAGATGTGCGGCTTGAAGCTTTCTTT	CASSLDVRLEAFF
NA	TRBJ1-2	NA	TRBV6-1	TGTGCCAGCAGTAATGACCTATCGGGTGGCTACACCTTC	CASSNDLSGGYTF
once	TRBJ1-5	NA	TRBV19	TGTGCCAGTAGTATTAGCCAGGGGAAGTGGAATCAGCCCCAGCATTTT	CASSISQGKWNQPQHF
NA	TRBJ2-3	NA	TRBV5-1	TGCGCCAGCAGCTTGGGCAGGGGCGCAGATACGCAGTATTTT	CASSLGRGADTQYF